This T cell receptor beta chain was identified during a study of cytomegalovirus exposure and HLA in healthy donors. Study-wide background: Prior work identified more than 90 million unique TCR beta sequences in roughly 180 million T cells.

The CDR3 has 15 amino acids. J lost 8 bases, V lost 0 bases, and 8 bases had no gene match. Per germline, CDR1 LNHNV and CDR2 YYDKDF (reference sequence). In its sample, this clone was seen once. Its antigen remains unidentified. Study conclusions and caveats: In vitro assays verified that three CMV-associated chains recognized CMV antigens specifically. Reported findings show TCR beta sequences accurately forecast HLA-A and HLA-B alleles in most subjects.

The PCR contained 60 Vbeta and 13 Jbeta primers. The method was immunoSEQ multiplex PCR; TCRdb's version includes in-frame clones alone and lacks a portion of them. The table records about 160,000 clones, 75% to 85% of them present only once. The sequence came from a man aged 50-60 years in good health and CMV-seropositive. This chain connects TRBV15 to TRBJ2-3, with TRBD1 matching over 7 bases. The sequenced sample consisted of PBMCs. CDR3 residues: CATSRDQGTVGTQYF. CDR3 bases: TGTGCCACCAGCAGAGATCAAGGGACAGTCGGTACGCAGTATTTT.